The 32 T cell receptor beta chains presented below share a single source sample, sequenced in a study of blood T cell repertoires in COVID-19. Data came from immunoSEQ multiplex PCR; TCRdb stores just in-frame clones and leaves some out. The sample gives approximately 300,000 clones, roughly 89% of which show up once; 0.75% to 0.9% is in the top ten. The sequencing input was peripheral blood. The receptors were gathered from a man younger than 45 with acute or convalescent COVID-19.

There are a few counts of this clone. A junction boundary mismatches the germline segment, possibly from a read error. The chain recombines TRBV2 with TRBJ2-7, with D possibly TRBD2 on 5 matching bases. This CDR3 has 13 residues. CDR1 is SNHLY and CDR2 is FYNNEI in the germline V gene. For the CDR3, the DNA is TGTGCCAGCAGGGGAGAGGTTGTGGCCGGGGAGCACTTC. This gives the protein CASRGEVVAGEHF.

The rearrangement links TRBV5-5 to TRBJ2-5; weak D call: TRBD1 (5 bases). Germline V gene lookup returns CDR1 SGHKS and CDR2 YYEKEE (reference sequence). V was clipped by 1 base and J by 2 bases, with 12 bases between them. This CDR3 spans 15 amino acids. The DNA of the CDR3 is TGTGCCAGCAGCTTGCTTGGGCAGGGACAAGAGACCCAGTACTTC. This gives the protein CASSLLGQGQETQYF. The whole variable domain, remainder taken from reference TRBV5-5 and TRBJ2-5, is DAGVTQSPTHLIKTRGQQVTLRCSPISGHKSVSWYQQVLGQGPQFIFQYYEKEERGRGNFPDRFSARQFPNYSSELNVNALLLGDSALYLCASSLLGQGQETQYFGPGTRLLVL.

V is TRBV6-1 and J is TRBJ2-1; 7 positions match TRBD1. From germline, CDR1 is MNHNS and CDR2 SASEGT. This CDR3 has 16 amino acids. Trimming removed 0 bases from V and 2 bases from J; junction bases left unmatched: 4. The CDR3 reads CASSEAYRGTYNEQFF. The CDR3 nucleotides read TGTGCCAGCAGTGAAGCGTACAGGGGTACCTACAATGAGCAGTTCTTC.

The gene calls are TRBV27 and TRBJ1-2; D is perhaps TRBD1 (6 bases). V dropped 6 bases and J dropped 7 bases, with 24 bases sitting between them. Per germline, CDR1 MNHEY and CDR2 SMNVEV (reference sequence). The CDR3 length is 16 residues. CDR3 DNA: TGTGCCAGCAGGAAAACAGGGTCCCAATCATGGACTGGCTACACCTTC. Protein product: CASRKTGSQSWTGYTF.

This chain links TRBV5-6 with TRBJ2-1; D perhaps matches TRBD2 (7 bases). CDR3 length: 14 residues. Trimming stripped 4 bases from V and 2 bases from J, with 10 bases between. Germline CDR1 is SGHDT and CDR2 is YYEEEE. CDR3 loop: CASSMRGPYNEQFF. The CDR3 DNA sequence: TGTGCCAGCAGCATGCGGGGGCCCTACAATGAGCAGTTCTTC.

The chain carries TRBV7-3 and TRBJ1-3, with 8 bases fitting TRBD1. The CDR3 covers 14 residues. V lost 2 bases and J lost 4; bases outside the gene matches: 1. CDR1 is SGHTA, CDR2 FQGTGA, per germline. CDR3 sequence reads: CASSLQGAGNTIYF. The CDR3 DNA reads TGTGCCAGCAGCTTACAGGGGGCGGGAAACACCATATATTTT.

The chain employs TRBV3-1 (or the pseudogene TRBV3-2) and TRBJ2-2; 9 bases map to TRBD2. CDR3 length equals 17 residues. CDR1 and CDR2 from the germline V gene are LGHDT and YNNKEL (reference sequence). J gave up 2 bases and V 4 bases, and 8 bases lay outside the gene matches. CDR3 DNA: TGTGCCAGCAGCCGTAGAGGTAGCGGGAGTAACACCGGGGAGCTGTTTTTT. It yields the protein CASSRRGSGSNTGELFF.

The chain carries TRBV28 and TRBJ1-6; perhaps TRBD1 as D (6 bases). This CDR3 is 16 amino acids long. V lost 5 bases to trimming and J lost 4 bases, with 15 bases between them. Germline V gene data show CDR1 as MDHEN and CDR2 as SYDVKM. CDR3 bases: TGTGCCAGCAGTCCTACAGGGTCGGGTTATAATTCACCCCTCCACTTT. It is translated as CASSPTGSGYNSPLHF.

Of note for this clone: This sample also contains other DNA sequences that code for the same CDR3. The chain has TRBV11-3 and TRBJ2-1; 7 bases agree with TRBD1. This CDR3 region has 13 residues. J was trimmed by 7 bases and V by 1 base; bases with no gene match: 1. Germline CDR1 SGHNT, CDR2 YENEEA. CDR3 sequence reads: CASSLVRGNEQFF. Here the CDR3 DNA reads TGTGCCAGCAGCTTAGTCAGGGGGAATGAGCAGTTCTTC.

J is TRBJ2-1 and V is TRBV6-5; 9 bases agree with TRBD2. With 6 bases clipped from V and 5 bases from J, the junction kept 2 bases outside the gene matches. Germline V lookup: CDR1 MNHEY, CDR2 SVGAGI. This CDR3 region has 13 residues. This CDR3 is CASRTSGNNEQFF. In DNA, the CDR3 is TGTGCCAGCAGGACTAGCGGAAACAATGAGCAGTTCTTC.

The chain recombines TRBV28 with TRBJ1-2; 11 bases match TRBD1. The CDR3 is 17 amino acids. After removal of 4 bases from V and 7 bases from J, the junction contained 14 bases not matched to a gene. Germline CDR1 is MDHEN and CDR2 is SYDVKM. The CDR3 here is CASSSPGQGAVYGGYTF. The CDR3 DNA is TGTGCCAGCAGTTCCCCCGGACAGGGGGCGGTTTACGGTGGCTACACCTTC.

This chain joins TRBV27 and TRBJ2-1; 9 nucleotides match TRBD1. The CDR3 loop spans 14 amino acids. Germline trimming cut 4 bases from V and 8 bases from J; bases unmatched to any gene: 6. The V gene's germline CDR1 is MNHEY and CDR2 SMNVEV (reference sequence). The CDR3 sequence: CASSWGQGGYEQFF. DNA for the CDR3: TGTGCCAGCAGTTGGGGACAGGGAGGATATGAGCAGTTCTTC.

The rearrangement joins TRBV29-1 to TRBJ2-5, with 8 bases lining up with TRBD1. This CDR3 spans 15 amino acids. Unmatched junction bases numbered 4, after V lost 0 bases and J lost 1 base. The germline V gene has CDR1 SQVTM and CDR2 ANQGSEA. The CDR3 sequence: CSVEDWTGSQETQYF. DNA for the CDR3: TGCAGCGTTGAAGATTGGACAGGGTCCCAAGAGACCCAGTACTTC.

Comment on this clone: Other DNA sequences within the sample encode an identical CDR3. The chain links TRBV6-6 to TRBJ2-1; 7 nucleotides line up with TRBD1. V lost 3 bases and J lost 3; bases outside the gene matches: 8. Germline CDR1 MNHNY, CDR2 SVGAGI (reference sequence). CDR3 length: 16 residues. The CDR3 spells CASSYISGTDYNEQFF. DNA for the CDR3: TGTGCCAGCAGTTATATCTCCGGGACAGACTACAATGAGCAGTTCTTC.

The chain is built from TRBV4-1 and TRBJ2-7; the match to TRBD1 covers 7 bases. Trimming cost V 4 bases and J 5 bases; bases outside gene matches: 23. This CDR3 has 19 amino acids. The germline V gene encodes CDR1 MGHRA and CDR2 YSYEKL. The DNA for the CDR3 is TGCGCCAGCAGCCCCAGGCCCTTCCGCACCGGGACAGAAGGCGACGAGCAGTACTTC. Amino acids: CASSPRPFRTGTEGDEQYF.

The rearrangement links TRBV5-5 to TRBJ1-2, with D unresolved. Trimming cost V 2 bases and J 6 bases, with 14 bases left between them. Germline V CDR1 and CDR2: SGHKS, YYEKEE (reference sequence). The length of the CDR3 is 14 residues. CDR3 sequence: CASSFRRPENGYTF. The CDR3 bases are TGTGCCAGCAGCTTCCGAAGACCGGAGAATGGCTACACCTTC.

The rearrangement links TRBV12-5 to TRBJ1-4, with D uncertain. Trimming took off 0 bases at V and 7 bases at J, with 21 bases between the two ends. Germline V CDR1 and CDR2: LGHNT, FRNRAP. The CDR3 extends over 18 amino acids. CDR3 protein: CASGLVLVGVRSGEKLFF. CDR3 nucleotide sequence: TGTGCTAGTGGTTTGGTACTTGTCGGCGTGCGGTCCGGTGAAAAACTGTTTTTT. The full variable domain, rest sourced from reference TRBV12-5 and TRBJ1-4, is DARVTQTPRHKVTEMGQEVTMRCQPILGHNTVFWYRQTMMQGLELLAYFRNRAPLDDSGMPKDRFSAEMPDATLATLKIQPSEPRDSAVYFCASGLVLVGVRSGEKLFFGSGTQLSVL.

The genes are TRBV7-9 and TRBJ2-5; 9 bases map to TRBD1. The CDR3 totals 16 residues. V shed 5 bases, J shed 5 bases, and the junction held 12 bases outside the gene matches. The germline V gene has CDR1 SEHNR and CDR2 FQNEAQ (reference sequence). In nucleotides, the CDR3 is TGTGCCAGCAGCGGAGTTGGACAGGGGTACTCTGAGACCCAGTACTTC. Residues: CASSGVGQGYSETQYF. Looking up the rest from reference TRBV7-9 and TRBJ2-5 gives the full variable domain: DTGVSQNPRHKITKRGQNVTFRCDPISEHNRLYWYRQTLGQGPEFLTYFQNEAQLEKSRLLSDRFSAERPKGSFSTLEIQRTEQGDSAMYLCASSGVGQGYSETQYFGPGTRLLVL.

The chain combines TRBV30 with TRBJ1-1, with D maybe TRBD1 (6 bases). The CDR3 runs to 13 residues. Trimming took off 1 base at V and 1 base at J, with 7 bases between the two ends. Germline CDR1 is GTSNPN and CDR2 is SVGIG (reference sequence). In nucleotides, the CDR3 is TGTGCCTGGAGTGGGACAGCGAACACTGAAGCTTTCTTT. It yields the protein CAWSGTANTEAFF.

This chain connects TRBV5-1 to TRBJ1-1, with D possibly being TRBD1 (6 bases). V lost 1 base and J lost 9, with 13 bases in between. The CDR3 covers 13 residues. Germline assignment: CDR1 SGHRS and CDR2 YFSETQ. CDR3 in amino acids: CASSLYQGSKAFF. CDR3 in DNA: TGCGCCAGCAGCTTGTATCAGGGGAGCAAAGCTTTCTTT.

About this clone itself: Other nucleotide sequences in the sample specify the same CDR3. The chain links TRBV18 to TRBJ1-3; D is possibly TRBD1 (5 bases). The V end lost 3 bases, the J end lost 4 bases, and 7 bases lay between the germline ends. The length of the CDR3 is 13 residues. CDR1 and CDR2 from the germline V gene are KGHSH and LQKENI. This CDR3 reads CASSPQGGNTIYF. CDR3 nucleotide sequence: TGTGCCAGCTCACCGCAGGGAGGAAACACCATATATTTT. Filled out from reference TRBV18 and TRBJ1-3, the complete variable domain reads NAGVMQNPRHLVRRRGQEARLRCSPMKGHSHVYWYRQLPEEGLKFMVYLQKENIIDESGMPKERFSAEFPKEGPSILRIQQVVRGDSAAYFCASSPQGGNTIYFGEGSWLTVV.

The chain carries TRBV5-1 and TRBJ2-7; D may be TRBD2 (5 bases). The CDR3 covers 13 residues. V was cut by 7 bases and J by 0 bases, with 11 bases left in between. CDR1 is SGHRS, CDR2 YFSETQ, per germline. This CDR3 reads CASSRAGSYEQYF. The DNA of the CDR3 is TGCGCCAGCTCCCGGGCGGGCTCCTACGAGCAGTACTTC.

This chain's CDR3 is CASSPQGAASYEQYF. The CDR3 region has the DNA TGTGCCAGCAGTCCCCAGGGGGCAGCTTCCTACGAGCAGTACTTC. The chain employs TRBV27 and TRBJ2-7, with 8 positions matching TRBD1. The CDR3 length is 15 residues. The V gene end was trimmed by 5 bases and the J gene end by 1 base; junction bases not matched to a gene: 7. Germline values: CDR1 MNHEY, CDR2 SMNVEV (reference sequence).

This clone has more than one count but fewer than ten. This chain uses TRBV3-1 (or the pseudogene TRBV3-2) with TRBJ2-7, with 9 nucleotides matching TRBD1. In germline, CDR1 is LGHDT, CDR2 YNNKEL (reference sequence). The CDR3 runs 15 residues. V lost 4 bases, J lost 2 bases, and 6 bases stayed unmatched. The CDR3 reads CASSLGTGRAYEQYF. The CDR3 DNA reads TGTGCCAGCAGCCTCGGGACAGGGAGAGCCTACGAGCAGTACTTC.

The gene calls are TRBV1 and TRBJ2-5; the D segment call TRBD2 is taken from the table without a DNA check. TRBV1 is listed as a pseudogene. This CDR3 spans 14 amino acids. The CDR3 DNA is TGCACCAGCAGCCAAGATGGAGCGAAGGAGACCCAGTACTTC. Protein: CTSSQDGAKETQYF.

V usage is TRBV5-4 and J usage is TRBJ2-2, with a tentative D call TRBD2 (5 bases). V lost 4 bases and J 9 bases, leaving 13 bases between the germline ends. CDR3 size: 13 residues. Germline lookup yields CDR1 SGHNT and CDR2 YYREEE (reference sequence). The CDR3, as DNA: TGTGCCAGCAGCGCCGACCGAGGGAGGGAGCTGTTTTTT. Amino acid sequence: CASSADRGRELFF. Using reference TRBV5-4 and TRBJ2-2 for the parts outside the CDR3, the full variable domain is ETGVTQSPTHLIKTRGQQVTLRCSSQSGHNTVSWYQQALGQGPQFIFQYYREEENGRGNFPPRFSGLQFPNYSSELNVNALELDDSALYLCASSADRGRELFFGEGSRLTVL.

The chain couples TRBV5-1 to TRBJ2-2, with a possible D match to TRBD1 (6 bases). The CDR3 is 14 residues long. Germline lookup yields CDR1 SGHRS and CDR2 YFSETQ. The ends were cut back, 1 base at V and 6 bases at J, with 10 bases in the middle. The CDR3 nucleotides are TGCGCCAGCAGCTTGCCAGGGGATTCCGGGGAGCTGTTTTTT. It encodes CASSLPGDSGELFF.

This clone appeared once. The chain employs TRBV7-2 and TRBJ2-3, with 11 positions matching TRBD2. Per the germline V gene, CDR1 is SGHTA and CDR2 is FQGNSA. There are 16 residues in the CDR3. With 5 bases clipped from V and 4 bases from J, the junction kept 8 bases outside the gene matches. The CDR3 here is CASSSHSGGASDTQYF. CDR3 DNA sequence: TGTGCCAGCAGCAGTCATAGCGGGGGGGCGTCAGATACGCAGTATTTT.

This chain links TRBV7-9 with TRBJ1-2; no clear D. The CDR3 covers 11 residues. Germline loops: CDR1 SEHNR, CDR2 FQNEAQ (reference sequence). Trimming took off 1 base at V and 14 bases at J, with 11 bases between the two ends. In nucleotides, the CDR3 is TGTGCCAGCAGCTTAGGTAGTGGAGCAACCTTC. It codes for CASSLGSGATF.

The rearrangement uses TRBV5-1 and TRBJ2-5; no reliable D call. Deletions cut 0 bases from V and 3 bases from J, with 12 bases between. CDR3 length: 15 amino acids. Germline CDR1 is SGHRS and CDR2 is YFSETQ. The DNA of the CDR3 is TGCGCCAGCAGCTTGGGTCCAGGTCTCGAAGAGACCCAGTACTTC. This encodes CASSLGPGLEETQYF.

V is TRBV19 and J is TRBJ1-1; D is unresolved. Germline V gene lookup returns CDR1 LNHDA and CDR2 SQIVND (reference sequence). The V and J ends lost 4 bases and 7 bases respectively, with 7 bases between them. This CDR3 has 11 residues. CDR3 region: CASSTENEAFF. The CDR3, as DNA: TGTGCCAGTAGTACCGAGAATGAAGCTTTCTTT.

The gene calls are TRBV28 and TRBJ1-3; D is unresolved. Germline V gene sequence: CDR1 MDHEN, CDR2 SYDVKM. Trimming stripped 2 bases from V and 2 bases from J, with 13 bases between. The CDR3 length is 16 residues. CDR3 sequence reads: CASSLGMRTAGNTIYF. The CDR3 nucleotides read TGTGCCAGCAGTTTAGGTATGAGAACAGCTGGAAACACCATATATTTT.